This T cell receptor (beta chain) stems from a study of T-cell memory formation after mild COVID-19. Study-level information: TCR clustering was largely donor specific. Whole-study results and caveats: Second-wave clones that peaked on day 37 lacked confirmed SARS-CoV-2 specificity. Later expanders leaned CD4+, whereas clones that contracted between day 15 and 85 were balanced CD4/CD8.

This clonotype has more than one count but fewer than ten. No antigen is known for it. The CDR3 is made up of 15 amino acids. Germline V gene sequence: CDR1 SGHNT, CDR2 YENEEA. V dropped 7 bases and J dropped 4; count of bases not matched to a gene: 10. TCRdb redid the calling of the 5' RACE reads with MiXCR, one entry per CDR3 protein. The repertoire consists of 400,000 to 500,000 distinct CDR3 sequences, with around 20% occurring once and the leading ten covering about 8.8%. The clonotype originates from an adult woman who had mild COVID-19 (a few samples of this study predate the infection). Cell type and time point are not known. The chain uses TRBV11-3 and TRBJ2-1; 7 nucleotides agree with TRBD2. Sequencing used PBMCs or a T cell subset sorted from them (not recorded which). CDR3 bases: TGTGCCAGCACCACCCGTGGCGGGAGATACAATGAGCAGTTCTTC. Its translation is CASTTRGGRYNEQFF.